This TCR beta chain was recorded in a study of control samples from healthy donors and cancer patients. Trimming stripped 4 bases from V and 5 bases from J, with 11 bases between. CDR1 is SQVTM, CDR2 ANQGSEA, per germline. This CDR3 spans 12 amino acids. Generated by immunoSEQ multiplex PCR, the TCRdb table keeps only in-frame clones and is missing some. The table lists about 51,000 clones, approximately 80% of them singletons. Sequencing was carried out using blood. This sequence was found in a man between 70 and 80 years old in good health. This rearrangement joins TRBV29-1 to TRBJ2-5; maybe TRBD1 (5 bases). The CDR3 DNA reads TGCAGCGTTGGGGGCCCGCAGGAGACCCAGTACTTC. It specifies CSVGGPQETQYF.